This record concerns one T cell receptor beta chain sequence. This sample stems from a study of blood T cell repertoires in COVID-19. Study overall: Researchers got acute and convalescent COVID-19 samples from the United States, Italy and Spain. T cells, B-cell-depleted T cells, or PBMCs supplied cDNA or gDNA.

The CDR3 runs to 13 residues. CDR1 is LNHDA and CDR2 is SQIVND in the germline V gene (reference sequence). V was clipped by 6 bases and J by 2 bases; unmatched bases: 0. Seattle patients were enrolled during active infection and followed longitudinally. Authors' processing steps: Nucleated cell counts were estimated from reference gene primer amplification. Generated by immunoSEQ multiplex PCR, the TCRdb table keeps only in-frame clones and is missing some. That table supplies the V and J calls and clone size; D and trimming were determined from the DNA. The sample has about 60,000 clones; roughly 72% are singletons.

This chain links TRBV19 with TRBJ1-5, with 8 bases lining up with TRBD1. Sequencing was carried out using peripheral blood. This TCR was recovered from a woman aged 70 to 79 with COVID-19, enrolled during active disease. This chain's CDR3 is CASRTGGNQPQHF. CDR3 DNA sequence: TGTGCCAGTAGGACAGGGGGCAATCAGCCCCAGCATTTT.